A single sample gave rise to the 18 T cell receptor beta chains below, sequenced in a study of shared clonotypes between healthy human individuals. TCRdb keeps only in-frame clones here, not all; method: immunoSEQ multiplex PCR. The sample has about 2 million clones, about 95% seen once. Material for sequencing was naive CD4+ T cells sorted from blood. Described subset: CD45RA+ positively selected. All receptors come from a man between 18 and 29 years old in good health.

This clone occurred once. Written as DNA, the CDR3 is TGTGCCAGTACGGGGGTGGGGAATCAGCCCCAGCATTTT. It encodes CASTGVGNQPQHF. The J gene is TRBJ1-5, the V gene TRBV19, with D perhaps matching TRBD1 (5 bases). This CDR3 spans 13 amino acids. Germline lookup yields CDR1 LNHDA and CDR2 SQIVND (reference sequence). Trimming took off 7 bases at V and 4 bases at J, with 11 bases between the two ends.

Details on this clone: The same CDR3 is also encoded by other DNA sequences in this sample. The chain recombines TRBV28 with TRBJ1-1; D possibly corresponds to TRBD1 (6 bases). CDR3 length equals 13 residues. Trimming removed 4 bases from V and 1 base from J, with 7 bases in between. The germline V gene has CDR1 MDHEN and CDR2 SYDVKM. CDR3 residues: CASSWTENTEAFF. CDR3 DNA: TGTGCCAGCAGTTGGACAGAGAACACTGAAGCTTTCTTT.

The chain has TRBV5-1 and TRBJ1-6; D unresolved. The CDR3 totals 16 residues. V lost 0 bases to trimming and J lost 5 bases, with 12 bases between them. Germline V gene sequence: CDR1 SGHRS, CDR2 YFSETQ. The CDR3 is CASSLGYGSNNSPLHF. The CDR3 region has the DNA TGCGCCAGCAGCTTGGGGTACGGGAGCAATAATTCACCCCTCCACTTT.

The chain uses TRBV29-1 and TRBJ2-7, with 7 bases fitting TRBD2. The J segment lost 4 bases and the V segment lost 6 bases, leaving 9 bases of the junction unmatched. Germline CDR1 and CDR2: SQVTM and ANQGSEA. This CDR3 has 13 residues. The CDR3 sequence: CSVIRAGIYEQYF. CDR3 coding DNA: TGCAGCGTCATTCGAGCGGGGATATACGAGCAGTACTTC.

This sequence joins TRBV30 and TRBJ2-2; 9 positions match TRBD1. This CDR3 has 15 amino acids. With V trimmed by 2 bases and J by 1 base, 2 bases remained unmatched. Germline CDR1 is GTSNPN and CDR2 is SVGIG (reference sequence). The CDR3 DNA reads TGTGCCTGGAGTTCGGGACAGGGGAACACCGGGGAGCTGTTTTTT. Amino acids: CAWSSGQGNTGELFF.

The chain couples TRBV5-4 to TRBJ2-1, with 13 bases fitting TRBD2. CDR1 is SGHNT and CDR2 is YYREEE in the germline V gene (reference sequence). The ends lost 4 bases at V and 7 bases at J; junction bases unmatched: 8. The length of the CDR3 is 16 residues. The CDR3 loop reads CASSPGTSGVTNEQFF. The CDR3 DNA is TGTGCCAGCAGCCCTGGGACTAGCGGGGTAACAAATGAGCAGTTCTTC.

The chain recombines TRBV6-5 with TRBJ2-1, with TRBD2 as a possible D gene (6 bases). The CDR3 is 16 amino acids. Germline lookup yields CDR1 MNHEY and CDR2 SVGAGI. Trimming took 4 bases from V and 4 from J, leaving 17 bases between them. This CDR3 is CASSSPRVGGYNEQFF. The CDR3, as DNA: TGTGCCAGCAGTTCCCCCAGGGTGGGGGGATACAATGAGCAGTTCTTC.

This clone has only one observation. This chain uses TRBV29-1 with TRBJ2-7; the D gene is possibly TRBD1 (6 bases). Germline CDR1 reads SQVTM; CDR2 reads ANQGSEA. V gave up 1 base and J gave up 1 base, with 11 bases separating them. This CDR3 has 14 amino acids. This chain's CDR3 is CSVEAGGESYEQYF. CDR3 bases: TGCAGCGTTGAAGCTGGGGGCGAGTCCTACGAGCAGTACTTC.

The V and J genes are TRBV4-1 and TRBJ1-6; D is undetermined. This CDR3 is 17 amino acids long. The germline CDR1 and CDR2 sequences are MGHRA and YSYEKL. V lost 0 bases and J lost 0, with 9 bases in between. In DNA form, the CDR3 reads TGCGCCAGCAGCCAAGACCCGGGAAGCTCCTATAATTCACCCCTCCACTTT. The encoded protein is CASSQDPGSSYNSPLHF.

The gene calls are TRBV7-2 and TRBJ2-2; D remains ambiguous. V was trimmed by 1 base and J by 9 bases, leaving 9 bases between them. CDR1 is SGHTA, CDR2 FQGNSA, per germline. This CDR3 contains 13 residues. The CDR3 here is CASSLGPGRELFF. Written as DNA, the CDR3 is TGTGCCAGCAGCTTAGGACCCGGCAGGGAGCTGTTTTTT.

The chain joins TRBV11-3 to TRBJ2-1, with D possibly TRBD1 on 5 matching bases. Germline-derived CDR1 and CDR2 are SGHNT and YENEEA. CDR3 length equals 13 residues. Trimming removed 9 bases at V and 1 base at J, with 10 bases between. This CDR3 is CASSKGSYNEQFF. The CDR3, as DNA: TGTGCCAGTAGCAAGGGGTCCTACAATGAGCAGTTCTTC.

The chain employs TRBV5-1 and TRBJ2-2; TRBD2 matches at 7 bases. In germline, CDR1 is SGHRS, CDR2 YFSETQ. The junction had 6 bases not matched to a gene; V was cut back by 0 bases and J by 4 bases. This CDR3 contains 16 residues. CDR3 amino acids: CASSLGGLGITGELFF. The DNA for the CDR3 is TGCGCCAGCAGCTTGGGTGGACTAGGGATCACCGGGGAGCTGTTTTTT.

The chain employs TRBV13 and TRBJ2-1; TRBD2 agrees at 11 bases. The CDR3 contains 14 residues. Germline V lookup: CDR1 PRHDT, CDR2 FYEKMQ (reference sequence). V lost 4 bases, J lost 9 bases, and 5 bases stayed unmatched. CDR3 region: CASSSLAGGSEQFF. CDR3 DNA: TGTGCCAGCAGCTCCCTAGCGGGGGGAAGTGAGCAGTTCTTC.

The genes are TRBV28 and TRBJ1-1; D gene ambiguous. CDR1 and CDR2 from the germline V gene are MDHEN and SYDVKM. Trimming pared 4 bases from V and 2 bases from J, leaving 11 bases between. This CDR3 has 14 amino acids. The CDR3 is CASSSSAANTEAFF. CDR3 coding DNA: TGTGCCAGCAGTTCCTCAGCGGCAAACACTGAAGCTTTCTTT.

This clone turned up a few times. The CDR3 DNA is TGTGCCAGCGGGACGTCGGGGAACACCATATATTTT. Its translation: CASGTSGNTIYF. The rearrangement links TRBV6-6 to TRBJ1-3; a weak D match, TRBD1 (5 bases). V dropped 8 bases and J dropped 7 bases, with 12 bases sitting between them. CDR1 MNHNY and CDR2 SVGAGI come from the germline V gene (reference sequence). This CDR3 has 12 amino acids.

V is TRBV5-4 and J is TRBJ2-7; 10 bases align to TRBD1. Germline V CDR1 and CDR2: SGHNT, YYREEE (reference sequence). V lost 4 bases to trimming and J lost 7 bases; unmatched junction nucleotides: 5. This CDR3 spans 13 amino acids. The CDR3 DNA reads as TGTGCCAGCAGCGTGGACAGGGGGAGGGAGCAGTACTTC. Translation gives CASSVDRGREQYF.

CDR3 in amino acids: CASRLRESPTYGYTF. As DNA, the CDR3 is TGTGCCAGTAGACTTCGTGAAAGCCCGACCTATGGCTACACCTTC. The chain carries TRBV19 and TRBJ1-2; D is ambiguous. The CDR3 extends over 15 amino acids. Germline CDR1 is LNHDA and CDR2 is SQIVND (reference sequence). V lost 6 bases to trimming and J lost 4 bases, with 18 bases between them.

The V call is TRBV10-3, the J call TRBJ2-2, with TRBD1 matching over 12 bases. Germline V gene data show CDR1 as ENHRY and CDR2 as SYGVKD. V lost 5 bases to trimming and J lost 5 bases; unmatched junction nucleotides: 9. This CDR3 region has 17 residues. In DNA, the CDR3 is TGTGCCATCAGTTCCGGGACAGGGGGCGGTATGACCGGGGAGCTGTTTTTT. Amino acids: CAISSGTGGGMTGELFF.